This note documents a single TCR beta chain sequence. A linear amplification protocol produced the TCR libraries from 400 to 550 ng of total RNA. MiXCR was run by TCRdb on the reads, yielding one entry per CDR3 protein. The table includes 150,000 to 200,000 distinct CDR3 sequences, 65% to 75% detected once. This sample was taken from a study of healthy donors' naive CD4 and CD8 T cells. CDR3 size: 15 residues. The germline V gene encodes CDR1 LNHNV and CDR2 YYDKDF (reference sequence). The V end was cut by 0 bases, the J end by 4 bases, with 10 bases between. The V call is TRBV15, the J call TRBJ1-3; no definite D call. The source of this sequence is a pool of human donors in good health; the sample pools cells from several healthy donors. Sequenced: naive CD4+ and CD8+ T cells sorted from blood, pooled from several donors. The DNA of the CDR3 is TGTGCCACCAGCAGAGATCTCGGGGAGGGAAACACCATATATTTT. Its translation: CATSRDLGEGNTIYF.